This TCR beta chain was observed in a study of response to subunit inactivated influenza vaccine. This clonotype was seen more than once but under ten times. TCRdb analysed the RT-PCR reads with MiXCR anew, one entry per CDR3 protein. Of just under 550,000 distinct CDR3 sequences in the sample, roughly 23% were seen once. The CDR3 runs 16 residues. After removal of 6 bases from V and 0 bases from J, the junction contained 5 bases not matched to a gene. This sample was shared with a second study, whose subject was T cells expressing NK-cell markers. That study adds: Production of TCR beta cDNA relied on 5'RACE template switching with UMIs.

The chain recombines TRBV12-3 or TRBV12-4 with TRBJ2-7; 13 positions match TRBD2. This TCR was sampled from a man aged 50-60 years who received an inactivated influenza vaccine. The input for sequencing was CD4+ T cells sorted from PBMCs, taken roughly 12 days after vaccination. CDR3 in DNA: TGTGCCAGCAGAACGACTAGCGGGAGGATCTCCTACGAGCAGTACTTC. Translating it yields CASRTTSGRISYEQYF.